Presented here are 2 T cell receptor beta chains from one specimen sequenced in a study of blood T cell repertoires in COVID-19. The method was immunoSEQ multiplex PCR; TCRdb's version includes in-frame clones alone and lacks a portion of them. The sample carries approximately 400,000 clones, 80% to 90% recorded once. Material: peripheral blood. The receptors come from a man aged 40-55 years with acute or convalescent COVID-19.

This chain joins TRBV5-4 and TRBJ1-2; TRBD1 is a possible D gene (5 bases). V was clipped by 4 bases and J by 4 bases, with 11 bases between them. The germline gives CDR1 SGHNT, CDR2 YYREEE (reference sequence). This CDR3 contains 13 residues. CDR3 sequence: CASSPTAIYGYTF. DNA of the CDR3: TGTGCCAGCAGCCCGACAGCTATCTATGGCTACACCTTC.

V and J are TRBV14 and TRBJ2-7; D unresolved. V lost 0 bases and J lost 1, with 10 bases in between. CDR3 length: 15 amino acids. The germline V gene has CDR1 SGHDN and CDR2 FVKESK. The CDR3 coding sequence is TGTGCCAGCAGCCAAGAGTCCGCAGGATCCTACGAGCAGTACTTC. This codes for CASSQESAGSYEQYF.